The 12 T cell receptor beta chains reported below all come from one sample, sequenced in a study of blood T cell repertoires in COVID-19 (dated by TCRdb to about 2020). Libraries were made using the immunoSEQ multiplex PCR assay. The table comes from immuneACCESS by way of TCRdb, which keeps in-frame sequences with V and J called. Part of the clones is missing from these tables; in studies checked, under half for an unresolved V gene and the rest for unknown reasons. The sample table shows about 54,000 clones, and 88% are seen once. Approximately 3.7% of the sample goes to the ten largest clones. Sequencing was performed on peripheral blood. All receptors come from a human donor in a cohort sampled during active COVID-19.

The J gene is TRBJ2-2, the V gene TRBV9; D is uncertain. The germline V and J ends were trimmed by 1 base and 2 bases, with 15 bases remaining between them. The CDR3 has 17 residues. CDR1 and CDR2 from the germline V gene are SGDLS and YYNGEE. CDR3 bases: TGTGCCAGCAGCGTACATCCCGGAGACCCAAACACCGGGGAGCTGTTTTTT. It encodes CASSVHPGDPNTGELFF.

The chain carries TRBV4-1 and TRBJ1-4; weak D call: TRBD1 (6 bases). Trimming removed 3 bases from V and 9 bases from J, with 23 bases in between. Germline values: CDR1 MGHRA, CDR2 YSYEKL. CDR3 length: 17 amino acids. In nucleotides, the CDR3 is TGCGCCAGCAGCCAGTCGATACAGGGCGGTCGGGGTAAAAAACTGTTTTTT. Its translation: CASSQSIQGGRGKKLFF.

The chain joins TRBV7-8 to TRBJ2-3, with D possibly matching TRBD2 (5 bases). The CDR3 spans 12 residues. Germline V gives CDR1 SGHVS, CDR2 FQNEAQ. V lost 5 bases and J 4 bases, leaving 7 bases between the germline ends. This CDR3 is CASSPRADTQYF. The DNA of the CDR3 is TGTGCCAGCAGCCCGAGGGCAGATACGCAGTATTTT.

The table lists this clone with a count of one. The V and J genes are TRBV10-3 and TRBJ1-3, with a tentative D call TRBD1 (5 bases). Germline V gene lookup returns CDR1 ENHRY and CDR2 SYGVKD. The CDR3 covers 16 residues. Trimming took off 6 bases at V and 3 bases at J, with 18 bases between the two ends. The CDR3 region is CAIRSAGGAGGNTIYF. In DNA form, the CDR3 reads TGTGCCATCAGGAGTGCCGGCGGGGCAGGTGGAAACACCATATATTTT.

This chain connects TRBV7-9 to TRBJ1-6; D gene unclear. The CDR3 consists of 14 residues. Deletions cut 7 bases from V and 7 bases from J, with 14 bases between. Germline CDR1 and CDR2: SEHNR and FQNEAQ (reference sequence). In DNA form, the CDR3 reads TGTGCCAGCACCCAAGCCCCGGGGAATTCACCCCTCCACTTT. Its protein product is CASTQAPGNSPLHF.

The sample holds one count of this clone. The V gene is TRBV4-1, the J gene TRBJ1-2; 9 bases are shared with TRBD1. Per the germline V gene, CDR1 is MGHRA and CDR2 is YSYEKL. CDR3 length: 15 residues. J gave up 8 bases and V 3 bases, and 10 bases lay outside the gene matches. In nucleotides, the CDR3 is TGCGCCAGCAGCCAGGTTAACAGGGGGCGCGGAGGCTACACCTTC. Translation: CASSQVNRGRGGYTF.

This clone came up once. The chain employs TRBV18 and TRBJ2-1, with 7 nucleotides matching TRBD1. The V segment lost 0 bases and the J segment 0 bases; nucleotides outside the gene matches: 5. The CDR3 loop spans 17 amino acids. Looked up from germline, CDR1 is KGHSH and CDR2 is LQKENI. CDR3 nucleotides: TGTGCCAGCTCACCACCTTTGACAGGGAACTCCTACAATGAGCAGTTCTTC. It codes for CASSPPLTGNSYNEQFF.

The chain joins TRBV6-5 to TRBJ2-7; 8 bases are shared with TRBD1. Looked up from germline, CDR1 is MNHEY and CDR2 is SVGAGI. V trimming: 6 bases; J trimming: 4 bases; junction bases outside the gene matches: 5. CDR3 length: 13 residues. The CDR3 loop is CASSSDRGYEQYF. The CDR3 nucleotides read TGTGCCAGCAGCTCCGACAGGGGATACGAGCAGTACTTC.

This sequence joins TRBV13 and TRBJ1-3; no clear D gene. The CDR3 length is 13 residues. Germline V gene lookup returns CDR1 PRHDT and CDR2 FYEKMQ (reference sequence). Trimming removed 5 bases from V and 8 bases from J, with 13 bases in between. As DNA, the CDR3 is TGTGCCAGCAGCCGGTCCCGCTTGGACACCATATATTTT. Its translation: CASSRSRLDTIYF.

This clone was seen a single time. The chain couples TRBV9 to TRBJ2-7; TRBD2 aligns across 7 bases. CDR3 length: 14 amino acids. Trimming cost V 4 bases and J 4 bases; bases outside gene matches: 8. Germline CDR1 reads SGDLS; CDR2 reads YYNGEE. CDR3 nucleotide sequence: TGTGCCAGCAGCCTCGCTGGCGGGAGTTACGAGCAGTACTTC. Translated, it gives CASSLAGGSYEQYF.

This clone was counted once. V and J are TRBV18 and TRBJ1-3; weak D call: TRBD1 (5 bases). Trimming took off 6 bases at V and 3 bases at J, with 9 bases between the two ends. Germline V CDR1 and CDR2: KGHSH, LQKENI. CDR3 length equals 13 residues. CDR3: CASSDSFGNTIYF. The DNA for the CDR3 is TGTGCCAGCTCCGACAGTTTTGGAAACACCATATATTTT. Supplemented by reference TRBV18 and TRBJ1-3, the full variable domain reads NAGVMQNPRHLVRRRGQEARLRCSPMKGHSHVYWYRQLPEEGLKFMVYLQKENIIDESGMPKERFSAEFPKEGPSILRIQQVVRGDSAAYFCASSDSFGNTIYFGEGSWLTVV.

The chain carries TRBV10-3 and TRBJ2-3; 11 nucleotides agree with TRBD2. Germline lookup yields CDR1 ENHRY and CDR2 SYGVKD. Trimming cost V 6 bases and J 2 bases; bases outside gene matches: 4. The CDR3 runs to 15 residues. CDR3 sequence reads: CAIRGTSGDTDTQYF. CDR3 bases: TGTGCCATCAGGGGGACTAGCGGAGACACAGATACGCAGTATTTT.